These 9 T cell receptor beta chains were sequenced from one sample in a study of early stage breast cancer tumors. TCRdb keeps only in-frame clones here, not all; method: immunoSEQ multiplex PCR. The sample includes nearly 25,000 clones, roughly 67% seen only once; the top ten take 8.5% to 10%. The specimen was breast tumor tissue. These receptors all stem from a person between 60 and 69 years old with breast cancer.

This chain joins TRBV27 and TRBJ2-1, with TRBD2 as a possible D gene (6 bases). The CDR3 runs 15 residues. V was pared by 0 bases and J by 3 bases, with 9 bases between. From germline, CDR1 is MNHEY and CDR2 SMNVEV (reference sequence). CDR3 nucleotide sequence: TGTGCCAGCAGTTTATCGAGGCGGGGCTACAATGAGCAGTTCTTC. Its protein is CASSLSRRGYNEQFF.

This rearrangement joins TRBV6-1 to TRBJ2-7; D might be TRBD1 (6 bases). The V and J ends lost 9 bases and 0 bases respectively, with 15 bases between them. Germline V gene data show CDR1 as MNHNS and CDR2 as SASEGT. This CDR3 has 14 amino acids. The CDR3 protein is CASLRTASSYEQYF. The CDR3 DNA follows: TGTGCCAGTTTAAGGACAGCAAGCTCCTACGAGCAGTACTTC.

The genes are TRBV7-8 and TRBJ2-2; 14 bases line up with TRBD2. The CDR3 runs 19 residues. After removal of 5 bases from V and 2 bases from J, the junction contained 10 bases not matched to a gene. Germline V gene sequence: CDR1 SGHVS, CDR2 FQNEAQ. The CDR3 loop reads CASSISGTSGSINTGELFF. DNA of the CDR3: TGTGCCAGCAGCATTTCCGGGACTAGCGGGAGCATCAACACCGGGGAGCTGTTTTTT. Combining the CDR3 with reference TRBV7-8 and TRBJ2-2 gives the whole variable domain GAGVSQSPRYKVAKRGQDVALRCDPISGHVSLFWYQQALGQGPEFLTYFQNEAQLDKSGLPSDRFFAERPEGSVSTLKIQRTQQEDSAVYLCASSISGTSGSINTGELFFGEGSRLTVL.

This chain links TRBV9 with TRBJ2-7; D is uncertain. Trimming took 3 bases from V and 5 from J, leaving 12 bases between them. The CDR3 spans 13 residues. Germline V gene sequence: CDR1 SGDLS, CDR2 YYNGEE. For the CDR3, the DNA is TGTGCCAGCAGCGCCGCCGGTTTTGACGAGCAGTACTTC. Translating gives CASSAAGFDEQYF. The full variable domain, rest sourced from reference TRBV9 and TRBJ2-7, is DSGVTQTPKHLITATGQRVTLRCSPRSGDLSVYWYQQSLDQGLQFLIQYYNGEERAKGNILERFSAQQFPDLHSELNLSSLELGDSALYFCASSAAGFDEQYFGPGTRLTVT.

This clone was observed a few times. V gene TRBV9 combines with J gene TRBJ1-1; tentatively, D is TRBD1 (5 bases). The V end lost 0 bases, the J end lost 11 bases, and 14 bases lay between the germline ends. The CDR3 is 13 amino acids. Germline loops: CDR1 SGDLS, CDR2 YYNGEE. CDR3 nucleotides: TGTGCCAGCAGCGTAGCTACGGAGGGGAGGGCTTTCTTT. Translation gives CASSVATEGRAFF. Filled out from reference TRBV9 and TRBJ1-1, the complete variable domain reads DSGVTQTPKHLITATGQRVTLRCSPRSGDLSVYWYQQSLDQGLQFLIQYYNGEERAKGNILERFSAQQFPDLHSELNLSSLELGDSALYFCASSVATEGRAFFGQGTRLTVV.

The chain employs TRBV27 and TRBJ2-3; D gene unclear. Germline CDR1 and CDR2: MNHEY and SMNVEV (reference sequence). The CDR3 spans 12 residues. V gave up 2 bases and J gave up 5 bases, with 5 bases separating them. CDR3 in DNA: TGTGCCAGCAGTTTAACGGGAGATACGCAGTATTTT. Translated, it gives CASSLTGDTQYF.

This clone has just a few counts. The rearrangement uses TRBV6-6 and TRBJ2-1, with 9 bases fitting TRBD2. Germline CDR1 and CDR2: MNHNY and SVGAGI (reference sequence). J gave up 4 bases and V 8 bases, and 12 bases lay outside the gene matches. The CDR3 runs 16 residues. The DNA of the CDR3 is TGTGCCAGCCAAACAGATGCGGGAGGGGTATACAATGAGCAGTTCTTC. This encodes CASQTDAGGVYNEQFF.

This chain links TRBV13 with TRBJ2-1; 9 nucleotides line up with TRBD1. J gave up 4 bases and V 6 bases, and 7 bases lay outside the gene matches. CDR3 size: 15 residues. Per germline, CDR1 PRHDT and CDR2 FYEKMQ (reference sequence). CDR3 bases: TGTGCCAGCAGGCCCGGGACAGGGCCTTACAATGAGCAGTTCTTC. Translation gives CASRPGTGPYNEQFF.

This clone was counted once. V gene TRBV27 combines with J gene TRBJ1-2, with D maybe TRBD1 (6 bases). Germline assignment: CDR1 MNHEY and CDR2 SMNVEV (reference sequence). The CDR3 covers 16 residues. The V gene lost 3 bases and the J gene lost 1 base, with 15 bases spanning the gap. The CDR3 spells CASSFGQNSLNYGYTF. In nucleotides, the CDR3 is TGTGCCAGCAGTTTCGGACAGAACTCGCTTAACTATGGCTACACCTTC.